The rows below give T cell receptor beta chains drawn from one sample of a study of cytomegalovirus exposure and HLA in healthy donors. Sequencing used immunoSEQ multiplex PCR; TCRdb keeps in-frame clones, though not all of them. Among a few hundred thousand clones listed, around 89% were seen once. Sequencing input: PBMCs. These receptor sequences come from a woman aged 18-29 years in good health and CMV-seronegative. CDR3s include the opening cysteine and the closing phenylalanine or tryptophan. D genes are given only for firm matches. Clone sizes are given selectively: once, few, many, or a class where the clone is expanded.

DNA	CDR3	V	D	length	J	size
TGCGCCAGCAGCTTGGATCTCGGCAGGGCCGGAACAACTAATGAAAAACTGTTTTTT	CASSLDLGRAGTTNEKLFF	TRBV5-1	-	19	TRBJ1-4	-
TGTGCCAGCAGTTTTCCGGGGGGCGGAAGATACGAGCAGTACTTC	CASSFPGGGRYEQYF	TRBV28	-	15	TRBJ2-7	-
TGTGCCATCAGTAGGACAGGGAGGGCTGAAGCTTTCTTT	CAISRTGRAEAFF	TRBV10-3	TRBD1	13	TRBJ1-1	-
TGTGCCTGGAGTGTACCTAGGCTGAAGGGGCTGGACACTGAAGCTTTCTTT	CAWSVPRLKGLDTEAFF	TRBV30	-	17	TRBJ1-1	few
TGTGCCATCAGTGTGGCAGGGGGCTTGGGCACTGAAGCTTTCTTT	CAISVAGGLGTEAFF	TRBV10-3	TRBD1	15	TRBJ1-1	-
TGCAGCACGGGACAGGGGACAGATGGCTACACCTTC	CSTGQGTDGYTF	TRBV29-1	TRBD1	12	TRBJ1-2	few
TGTGCCAGCAACTGGGGGGGTAACACTGAAGCTTTCTTT	CASNWGGNTEAFF	TRBV27	-	13	TRBJ1-1	-
TGTGCCAGCAGCGTACTAGCGGGAGCAGAGACCCAGTACTTC	CASSVLAGAETQYF	TRBV7-2	TRBD2	14	TRBJ2-5	-
TGTGCCAGCAGCTTAGGGCTGAAACAGGGGTTTTCGGACACCATATATTTT	CASSLGLKQGFSDTIYF	TRBV7-6	TRBD1	17	TRBJ1-3	-
TGTGCCTGGAGGGGGCAGGGTGGGTACACTGAAGCTTTCTTT	CAWRGQGGYTEAFF	TRBV30	-	14	TRBJ1-1	few
TGTGCCAGCAGCGTAGGGGACTGGAGCTCCTACGAGCAGTACTTC	CASSVGDWSSYEQYF	TRBV9	-	15	TRBJ2-7	-
TGTGCCAGCCTAGGGAGGACCAGCTACGAGCAGTACTTC	CASLGRTSYEQYF	TRBV28	-	13	TRBJ2-7	once
TGCGCCAGCAGTGAGTCGACTAGCGGGGCCTACGAGCAGTACTTC	CASSESTSGAYEQYF	TRBV10-1	TRBD2	15	TRBJ2-7	-
TGCGCCAGCAACGACCAGGGGGCACATGGCTACACCTTC	CASNDQGAHGYTF	TRBV10-2	TRBD1	13	TRBJ1-2	-
TGTGCCAGCAGCGCCGACAGGGGAAGAGGAAACACCATATATTTT	CASSADRGRGNTIYF	TRBV6-1	TRBD1	15	TRBJ1-3	-
TGTGCCAGCAGCTTTAGCGGCTCCTACAATGAGCAGTTCTTC	CASSFSGSYNEQFF	TRBV7-2	-	14	TRBJ2-1	-
TGTGCCAGCAGTTACTCTCCGGGATCGGGGGAAAAACTGTTTTTT	CASSYSPGSGEKLFF	TRBV6-5	-	15	TRBJ1-4	-
TGTGCCAGCAGTGGACCGGGACAGGTTTATTACGAGCAGTACTTC	CASSGPGQVYYEQYF	TRBV25-1	TRBD1	15	TRBJ2-7	-
TGTGCCAGCTGGTACCGGGGAGTTAGAACCGGGGAGCTGTTTTTT	CASWYRGVRTGELFF	TRBV6-1	-	15	TRBJ2-2	-
TGCGCCAGCAGCCAAGCCCAACTAGGAAAGCAGTTCTTC	CASSQAQLGKQFF	TRBV4-1	-	13	TRBJ2-1	-
TGTGCCAGCAGCTTTGGGGGACAGGGGAACTATGGCTACACCTTC	CASSFGGQGNYGYTF	TRBV5-4	TRBD1	15	TRBJ1-2	-
TGTGCCATCCTGCAACGGGAGGGCCGGGCAGATACGCAGTATTTT	CAILQREGRADTQYF	TRBV7-3	TRBD2	15	TRBJ2-3	-
TGTGCCAGCAGTGAATGGTCTAGCACGCACTACGAGCAGTACTTC	CASSEWSSTHYEQYF	TRBV6-1	-	15	TRBJ2-7	few
TGCGCCAGCAGCCAAGTTCCGGCGGGAGCCCTTCGCTACAATGAGCAGTTCTTC	CASSQVPAGALRYNEQFF	TRBV4-1	TRBD2	18	TRBJ2-1	-
TGTGCCACCAGGACAGCCGACTATAATTCACCCCTCCACTTT	CATRTADYNSPLHF	TRBV2	-	14	TRBJ1-6	-
TGTGCCATCACCGGGTCCTGGGATCAGCCCCAGCATTTT	CAITGSWDQPQHF	TRBV10-3	-	13	TRBJ1-5	-
TGCGCCAGCAGCCGGATGACTAGCGGGAGTACCCACGAGCAGTACTTC	CASSRMTSGSTHEQYF	TRBV5-1	TRBD2	16	TRBJ2-7	-
TGTGCCAGTAGTTCTCGACAGGGAAACGGAAACACCATATATTTT	CASSSRQGNGNTIYF	TRBV19	TRBD1	15	TRBJ1-3	once
TGTGCCAGCAGCTTGCTGAGTGGCGGCTCCTACGAGCAGTACTTC	CASSLLSGGSYEQYF	TRBV5-6	-	15	TRBJ2-7	-
TGTGCCAGTAGTTCGGCGACAGGTCCTTGGGACGAGCAGTACTTC	CASSSATGPWDEQYF	TRBV19	-	15	TRBJ2-7	-
TGCAGTGCTAGACTATTGGAGACCCAGTACTTC	CSARLLETQYF	TRBV20-1	-	11	TRBJ2-5	-
TGCGCCAGCAGCCTCGACTACTTATACAATGAGCAGTTCTTC	CASSLDYLYNEQFF	TRBV4-3	-	14	TRBJ2-1	-